This entry lists 31 T cell receptor beta chains sequenced from one sample in a study of Graves' ophthalmopathy and Graves' hyperthyroidism. RNA transcripts provided the template for amplifying TCR beta CDR3 regions. An initial RT-PCR round employing HTBI primers preceded a second-round multiplex PCR. From the multiplex PCR reads, TCRdb called clonotypes with MiXCR, one entry per CDR3 protein. The sample holds 1 million to 1.3 million distinct CDR3 sequences; less than 45% are singletons and the top ten take around 10%. Specimen: peripheral blood or thyroid tissue (not recorded which). These receptor sequences come from an adult man with Graves' hyperthyroidism.

The CDR3 region is CASRPARIQETQYF. DNA for the CDR3: TGTGCCAGCAGACCCGCCAGGATCCAAGAGACCCAGTACTTC. This chain connects TRBV7-6 to TRBJ2-5; D unclear. Germline CDR1 SGHVS, CDR2 FNYEAQ. V was cut by 6 bases and J by 1 base, with 12 bases left in between. The CDR3 covers 14 residues.

This clonotype was recorded at least ten times. The chain joins TRBV7-9 to TRBJ1-1, with no clear D. V was clipped by 1 base and J by 0 bases, with 6 bases between them. Germline values: CDR1 SEHNR, CDR2 FQNEAQ (reference sequence). CDR3 length equals 14 residues. CDR3 in DNA: TGTGCCAGCAGCTTAGTGGCCATGAACACTGAAGCTTTCTTT. Protein: CASSLVAMNTEAFF.

This clonotype turned up a few times. The genes are TRBV12-3 or TRBV12-4 and TRBJ1-2, with 8 positions matching TRBD1. V dropped 5 bases and J dropped 4; count of bases not matched to a gene: 9. The CDR3 is 15 residues long. CDR3 coding DNA: TGTGCCAGCAGTGCGTCGGACAGGGCATTCTATGGCTACACCTTC. Translated, it gives CASSASDRAFYGYTF.

V is TRBV6-2 or TRBV6-3 and J is TRBJ1-2; TRBD1 might be the D (5 bases). The CDR3 loop spans 13 amino acids. Germline CDR1 is MNHEY and CDR2 is SVGEGT. V was clipped by 8 bases and J by 9 bases, with 19 bases between them. CDR3 in DNA: TGTGCCAGCCGAAATGGGGGACCCGGGAGCTACACCTTC. Its translation: CASRNGGPGSYTF.

This clonotype was picked up a small number of times. The V and J genes are TRBV15 and TRBJ1-2, with D uncertain. Trimming stripped 0 bases from V and 0 bases from J, with 14 bases between. The germline V gene encodes CDR1 LNHNV and CDR2 YYDKDF (reference sequence). CDR3 length: 17 residues. This CDR3 reads CATSRDRSTQANYGYTF. DNA for the CDR3: TGTGCCACCAGCAGAGATCGGAGTACCCAGGCTAACTATGGCTACACCTTC.

This clonotype came up many times. The chain links TRBV15 to TRBJ2-5; no definite D call. CDR3 length equals 13 residues. Germline values: CDR1 LNHNV, CDR2 YYDKDF (reference sequence). V lost 3 bases and J lost 5, with 10 bases in between. CDR3 protein: CATSRPDEETQYF. The CDR3 DNA is TGTGCCACCAGCAGGCCGGACGAGGAGACCCAGTACTTC.

The rearrangement uses TRBV5-1 and TRBJ1-6; tentatively, D is TRBD1 (5 bases). The CDR3 runs 14 residues. Germline loops: CDR1 SGHRS, CDR2 YFSETQ. Trimming stripped 7 bases from V and 5 bases from J, with 13 bases between. CDR3 sequence reads: CASRGGTDNSPLHF. The CDR3 nucleotides are TGCGCCAGCCGCGGAGGGACCGATAATTCACCCCTCCACTTT.

The V call is TRBV7-9, the J call TRBJ2-5; tentatively, D is TRBD2 (6 bases). The V and J ends lost 8 bases and 5 bases respectively, with 18 bases between them. The V gene's germline CDR1 is SEHNR and CDR2 FQNEAQ (reference sequence). This CDR3 has 14 residues. The CDR3 DNA reads as TGTGCCAGCGGTTCTTACGGGAGCATGGAGACCCAGTACTTC. This sequence encodes CASGSYGSMETQYF. Filled out from reference TRBV7-9 and TRBJ2-5, the complete variable domain reads DTGVSQNPRHKITKRGQNVTFRCDPISEHNRLYWYRQTLGQGPEFLTYFQNEAQLEKSRLLSDRFSAERPKGSFSTLEIQRTEQGDSAMYLCASGSYGSMETQYFGPGTRLLVL.

Turning to this clonotype: The CDR3 ends on some other residue instead of the conserved phenylalanine or tryptophan, so this is likely a read error. The DNA is left out, because the CDR3 cannot be placed on it with certainty; the CDR3 is given as TCRdb lists it. This chain links TRBV19 with TRBJ2-6. Germline V gene sequence: CDR1 LNHDA, CDR2 SQIVND (reference sequence). The CDR3 adds up to 15 amino acids, both ends counted. CDR3 region: CASSLQPSGANVLVL.

This clonotype was detected ten times or more. The rearrangement uses TRBV13 and TRBJ2-7; 8 positions match TRBD2. The CDR3 has 15 residues. CDR1 and CDR2 from the germline V gene are PRHDT and FYEKMQ (reference sequence). The V and J ends lost 6 bases and 1 base, in that order; junction bases with no gene match: 8. The CDR3 loop is CASSSRLAKSYEQYF. The CDR3 DNA is TGTGCCAGCAGTTCCAGACTAGCGAAATCCTACGAGCAGTACTTC.

This clonotype was recorded a few times. The chain couples TRBV29-1 to TRBJ1-2; D perhaps matches TRBD1 (6 bases). The V end was cut by 6 bases, the J end by 4 bases, with 15 bases between. Germline V lookup: CDR1 SQVTM, CDR2 ANQGSEA. The CDR3 extends over 13 amino acids. This CDR3 is CSVYTGGGYGYTF. CDR3 DNA: TGCAGCGTCTATACAGGAGGGGGCTATGGCTACACCTTC.

The gene calls are TRBV10-3 and TRBJ2-7; 10 positions match TRBD2. With V trimmed by 5 bases and J by 4 bases, 5 bases remained unmatched. Germline V gene data show CDR1 as ENHRY and CDR2 as SYGVKD. This CDR3 contains 14 residues. DNA for the CDR3: TGTGCCATCAGTACCGGACTAGCGGTATACGAGCAGTACTTC. Its protein is CAISTGLAVYEQYF.

This clonotype has at least ten counts. The rearrangement links TRBV19 to TRBJ1-1; D may be TRBD1 (5 bases). Germline loops: CDR1 LNHDA, CDR2 SQIVND (reference sequence). This CDR3 contains 13 residues. The ends were cut back, 5 bases at V and 8 bases at J, with 15 bases in the middle. The CDR3 region is CASSPEGAGEAFF. The CDR3 nucleotides are TGTGCCAGTAGTCCCGAAGGGGCTGGGGAAGCTTTCTTT.

The gene calls are TRBV7-9 and TRBJ1-5; D is unclear. Per germline, CDR1 SEHNR and CDR2 FQNEAQ (reference sequence). CDR3 length: 13 residues. Trimming took off 0 bases at V and 14 bases at J, with 14 bases between the two ends. CDR3 DNA sequence: TGTGCCAGCAGCTTAGCGGTTGGCAGGTTCGAGCATTTT. Amino acid sequence: CASSLAVGRFEHF.

This clonotype was picked up a small number of times. The chain joins TRBV9 to TRBJ2-2; 7 nucleotides line up with TRBD2. CDR3 length: 17 amino acids. Trimming at V came to 3 bases and at J to 0 bases, leaving 8 bases not matched to a gene. Germline V lookup: CDR1 SGDLS, CDR2 YYNGEE. The CDR3 here is CASSESKRGANTGELFF. In DNA, the CDR3 is TGTGCCAGCAGCGAGAGTAAGCGGGGAGCGAACACCGGGGAGCTGTTTTTT.

This clonotype has a count of ten or more. The J gene is TRBJ1-4, the V gene TRBV9, with D possibly matching TRBD1 (6 bases). This CDR3 contains 15 residues. CDR1 and CDR2 from the germline V gene are SGDLS and YYNGEE. V dropped 2 bases and J dropped 6 bases, with 14 bases sitting between them. CDR3 loop: CASSVGDRNHEKLFF. The CDR3 DNA reads as TGTGCCAGCAGCGTCGGAGACAGGAATCATGAAAAACTGTTTTTT.

This chain joins TRBV6-4 and TRBJ2-7; TRBD2 matches at 7 bases. The CDR3 has 15 amino acids. The V and J ends lost 5 bases and 3 bases, in that order; junction bases with no gene match: 10. Germline-derived CDR1 and CDR2 are MRHNA and SNTAGT. The CDR3 region has the DNA TGTGCCAGCAGTCCCCCCCCGGGACTAAACTACGAGCAGTACTTC. Translating gives CASSPPPGLNYEQYF.

In this sample, this clonotype turned up many times. J is TRBJ2-7 and V is TRBV10-3; 8 nucleotides match TRBD2. This CDR3 spans 20 amino acids. V was pared by 0 bases and J by 1 base, with 17 bases of the junction left unmatched. Germline assignment: CDR1 ENHRY and CDR2 SYGVKD. The CDR3 DNA reads as TGTGCCATCAGTGAGTCTTTGGGCGGACCAAGCGGGAGTGCTTCCTACGAGCAGTACTTC. It codes for CAISESLGGPSGSASYEQYF.

As for this clonotype: At one boundary the junction diverges from the germline segment, which might be a read error. V and J are TRBV9 and TRBJ2-5; D uncertain. The DNA end is a closer match to TRBJ2-7, so the J assignment may be wrong. This CDR3 region has 13 residues. The germline V gene has CDR1 SGDLS and CDR2 YYNGEE. CDR3 residues: CACSATEVYEQYF. The CDR3 DNA follows: TGTGCCTGCAGTGCGACTGAAGTTTACGAGCAGTACTTC.

This clonotype was counted a few times. A much larger clonotype is one base distant, so this may be a read error. The rearrangement links TRBV29-1 to TRBJ1-1, with 8 bases fitting TRBD1. The CDR3 extends over 12 amino acids. Germline V lookup: CDR1 SQVTM, CDR2 ANQGSEA. The CDR3 nucleotides read TGCAGCGTGCACAGGGGGGGCACTGAAGTTTTCTTT. It specifies CSVHRGGTEVFF. The full variable domain, completed using reference TRBV29-1 and TRBJ1-1, is SAVISQKPSRDICQRGTSLTIQCQVDSQVTMMFWYRQQPGQSLTLIATANQGSEATYESGFVIDKFPISRPNLTFSTLTVSNMSPEDSSIYLCSVHRGGTEVFFGQGTRLTVV.

This clonotype was seen a few times. The chain joins TRBV12-3 or TRBV12-4 to TRBJ1-3, with 10 bases aligning to TRBD1. CDR3 length: 16 residues. J was trimmed by 1 base and V by 5 bases; bases with no gene match: 5. The CDR3 here is CASSDRGRQSGNTIYF. In DNA form, the CDR3 reads TGTGCCAGCAGTGACAGGGGGCGCCAATCTGGAAACACCATATATTTT.

This clonotype has just a few counts. The V call is TRBV5-6, the J call TRBJ1-1; TRBD1 might be the D (6 bases). Germline V gene sequence: CDR1 SGHDT, CDR2 YYEEEE. The V and J ends lost 0 bases and 2 bases respectively, with 11 bases between them. CDR3 length: 15 residues. CDR3 DNA: TGTGCCAGCAGCTTGGGAGACAGGATAAACACTGAAGCTTTCTTT. It codes for CASSLGDRINTEAFF.

This chain uses TRBV29-1 with TRBJ1-3; no definite D call. This CDR3 has 12 residues. CDR1 and CDR2 from the germline V gene are SQVTM and ANQGSEA. Trimming shortened V by 3 bases and J by 7 bases, and 10 bases separated the two germline ends. The CDR3: CSVEGAPNTIYF. The CDR3 coding sequence is TGCAGCGTTGAGGGTGCGCCGAACACCATATATTTT.

This clonotype has ten or more counts. This chain uses TRBV10-3 with TRBJ2-6; weak D call: TRBD2 (5 bases). Germline V gene lookup returns CDR1 ENHRY and CDR2 SYGVKD. The CDR3 covers 16 residues. V was trimmed by 8 bases and J by 2 bases, leaving 16 bases between them. The CDR3 sequence: CAIRGEGFAGANVLTF. CDR3 bases: TGTGCCATCCGGGGAGAGGGATTCGCTGGGGCCAACGTCCTGACTTTC.

The genes are TRBV3-1 and TRBJ1-2; the D gene is possibly TRBD1 (5 bases). The germline CDR1 and CDR2 sequences are LGHDT and YNNKEL (reference sequence). The CDR3 length is 14 residues. Trimming took 3 bases from V and 8 from J, leaving 16 bases between them. The CDR3 reads CASSHSGSGIGYTF. CDR3 coding DNA: TGTGCCAGCAGCCACTCAGGATCAGGGATCGGCTACACCTTC.

This clonotype was picked up a small number of times. With a much larger clone just one base away, this may be a read error. CDR3 region: CATSDLTGDSGSIETQYF. The CDR3 DNA follows: TGTGCCACCAGTGATTTGACAGGGGATAGCGGGTCCATTGAGACCCAGTACTTC. V usage is TRBV24-1 and J usage is TRBJ2-5; D could derive from TRBD1 or TRBD2 (7 bases each). This CDR3 is 18 amino acids long. V was pared by 0 bases and J by 5 bases, with 21 bases between. The V gene's germline CDR1 is KGHDR and CDR2 SFDVKD.

The table lists this clonotype with many counts. DNA for the CDR3: TGTGCCAGCAGCGTCGCTCTAGCGCGCGGCTCCTACGAGCAGTACTTC. Amino acids: CASSVALARGSYEQYF. J is TRBJ2-7 and V is TRBV7-3, with D possibly TRBD2 on 6 matching bases. V lost 5 bases and J 0 bases, leaving 17 bases between the germline ends. The CDR3 is 16 residues long. The V gene's germline CDR1 is SGHTA and CDR2 FQGTGA.

The gene calls are TRBV12-3 or TRBV12-4 and TRBJ2-5; the D is unclear. The V end lost 6 bases, the J end lost 5 bases, and 19 bases lay between the germline ends. This CDR3 region has 15 residues. Here the CDR3 reads CASSRDPCTGETQYF. Written as DNA, the CDR3 is TGTGCCAGCAGCCGAGACCCCTGTACCGGGGAGACCCAGTACTTC.

This clonotype was recorded many times. This chain uses TRBV4-1 with TRBJ1-4, with D unclear. V lost 2 bases, J lost 8 bases, and 9 bases lay in between. The CDR3 has 13 residues. The germline V gene encodes CDR1 MGHRA and CDR2 YSYEKL. CDR3 residues: CASSQSGREKLFF. DNA for the CDR3: TGCGCCAGCAGCCAAAGCGGGAGGGAAAAACTGTTTTTT.

In this sample, this clonotype turned up many times. The chain employs TRBV7-9 and TRBJ2-2; D call uncertain. This CDR3 is 9 amino acids long. The V gene lost 11 bases and the J gene lost 9 bases, with 7 bases spanning the gap. In germline, CDR1 is SEHNR, CDR2 FQNEAQ (reference sequence). CDR3 coding DNA: TGTGCCGGGTCAAGGGAGCTGTTTTTT. Residues: CAGSRELFF. Full variable domain (rest looked up from reference TRBV7-9 and TRBJ2-2): DTGVSQNPRHKITKRGQNVTFRCDPISEHNRLYWYRQTLGQGPEFLTYFQNEAQLEKSRLLSDRFSAERPKGSFSTLEIQRTEQGDSAMYLCAGSRELFFGEGSRLTVL.

This clonotype was counted a few times. One end of the junction is discordant with germline, which a read error may explain. The rearrangement uses TRBV10-2 and TRBJ1-1, with TRBD1 matching 9 bases. Germline V gene sequence: CDR1 WSHSY, CDR2 SAAADI. The CDR3 loop spans 17 amino acids. Written as DNA, the CDR3 is TGTGCCAGCAGGGGACGGACAGGGGTAACTAGAAGCACTGAAGCTTTCTTT. It yields the protein CASRGRTGVTRSTEAFF.